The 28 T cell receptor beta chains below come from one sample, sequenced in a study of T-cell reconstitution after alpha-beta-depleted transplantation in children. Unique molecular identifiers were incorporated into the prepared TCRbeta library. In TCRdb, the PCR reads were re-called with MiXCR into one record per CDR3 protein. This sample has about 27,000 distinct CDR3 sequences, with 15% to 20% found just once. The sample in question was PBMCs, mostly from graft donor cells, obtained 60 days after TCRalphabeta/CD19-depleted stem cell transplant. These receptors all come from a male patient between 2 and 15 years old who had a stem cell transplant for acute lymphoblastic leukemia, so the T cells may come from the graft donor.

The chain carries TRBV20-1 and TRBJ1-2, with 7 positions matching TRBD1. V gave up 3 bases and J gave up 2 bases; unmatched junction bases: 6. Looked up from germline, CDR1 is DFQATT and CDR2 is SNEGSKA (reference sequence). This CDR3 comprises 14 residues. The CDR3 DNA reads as TGCAGTGCTAGGCCGGACAGGATAAACTATGGCTACACCTTC. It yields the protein CSARPDRINYGYTF.

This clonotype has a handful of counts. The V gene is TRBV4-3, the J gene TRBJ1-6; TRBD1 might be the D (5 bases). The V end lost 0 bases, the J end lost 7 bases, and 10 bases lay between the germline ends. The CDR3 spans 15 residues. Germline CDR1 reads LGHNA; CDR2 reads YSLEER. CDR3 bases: TGCGCCAGCAGCCAAGAAGGGGAACGGAATTCACCCCTCCACTTT. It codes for CASSQEGERNSPLHF.

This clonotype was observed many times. The CDR3 region is CASHTGAGYTF. For the CDR3, the DNA is TGTGCCAGCCACACCGGGGCTGGCTACACCTTC. The gene calls are TRBV28 and TRBJ1-2; tentative D call: TRBD1 (5 bases). Germline V CDR1 and CDR2: MDHEN, SYDVKM. V lost 8 bases and J 7 bases, leaving 11 bases between the germline ends. CDR3 size: 11 residues.

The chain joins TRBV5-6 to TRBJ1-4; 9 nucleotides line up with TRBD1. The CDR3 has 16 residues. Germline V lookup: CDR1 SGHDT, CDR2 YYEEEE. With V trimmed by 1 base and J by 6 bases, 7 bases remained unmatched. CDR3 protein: CASSLRGTGRDEKLFF. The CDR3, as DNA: TGTGCCAGCAGCTTGAGAGGGACAGGGAGGGATGAAAAACTGTTTTTT.

CDR3 DNA: TGTGCCAGCAGTGACCCGGGACAGGGGGCTAGCTACACCTTC. Translation gives CASSDPGQGASYTF. The chain is built from TRBV25-1 and TRBJ1-2; TRBD1 matches 12 bases. CDR3 length: 14 amino acids. V lost 3 bases and J lost 9; bases outside the gene matches: 5. The germline gives CDR1 MGHDK, CDR2 SYGVNS.

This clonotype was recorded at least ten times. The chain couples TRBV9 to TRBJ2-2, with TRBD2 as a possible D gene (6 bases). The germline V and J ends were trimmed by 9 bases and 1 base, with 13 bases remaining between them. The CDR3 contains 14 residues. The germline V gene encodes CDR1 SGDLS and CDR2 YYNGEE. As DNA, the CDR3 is TGTGCCACCGCGCCCGGGGGGAACACCGGGGAGCTGTTTTTT. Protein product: CATAPGGNTGELFF.

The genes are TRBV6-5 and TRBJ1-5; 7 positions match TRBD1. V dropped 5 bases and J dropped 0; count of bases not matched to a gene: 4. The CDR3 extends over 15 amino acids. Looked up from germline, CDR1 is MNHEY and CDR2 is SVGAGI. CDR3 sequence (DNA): TGTGCCAGCAGTCTTCAGGGGGTTAGCAATCAGCCCCAGCATTTT. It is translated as CASSLQGVSNQPQHF.

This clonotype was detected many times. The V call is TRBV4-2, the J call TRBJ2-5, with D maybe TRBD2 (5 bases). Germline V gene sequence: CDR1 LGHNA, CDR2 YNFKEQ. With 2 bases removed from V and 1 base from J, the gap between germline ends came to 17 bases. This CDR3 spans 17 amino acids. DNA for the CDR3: TGTGCCAGCAGCCAAAGGCTAGCCAAACTCATCCAAGAGACCCAGTACTTC. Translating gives CASSQRLAKLIQETQYF.

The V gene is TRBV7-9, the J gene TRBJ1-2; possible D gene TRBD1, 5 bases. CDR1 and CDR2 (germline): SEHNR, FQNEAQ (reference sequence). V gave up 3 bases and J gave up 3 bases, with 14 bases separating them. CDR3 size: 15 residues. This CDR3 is CASSFVIGRDYGYTF. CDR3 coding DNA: TGTGCCAGCAGCTTTGTTATTGGCAGGGACTATGGCTACACCTTC.

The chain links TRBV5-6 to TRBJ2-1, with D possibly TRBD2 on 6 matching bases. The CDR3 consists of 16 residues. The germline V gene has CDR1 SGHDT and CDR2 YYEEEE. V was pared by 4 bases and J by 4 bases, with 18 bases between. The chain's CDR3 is CASSGLLAETYNEQFF. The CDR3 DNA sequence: TGTGCCAGCAGCGGACTACTAGCCGAGACTTACAATGAGCAGTTCTTC.

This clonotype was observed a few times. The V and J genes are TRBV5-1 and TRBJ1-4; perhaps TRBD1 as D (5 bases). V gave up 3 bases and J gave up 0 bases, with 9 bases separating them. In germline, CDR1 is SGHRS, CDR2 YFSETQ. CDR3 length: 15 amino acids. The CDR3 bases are TGCGCCAGCAGCTGGGGGGGATCAACTAATGAAAAACTGTTTTTT. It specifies CASSWGGSTNEKLFF.

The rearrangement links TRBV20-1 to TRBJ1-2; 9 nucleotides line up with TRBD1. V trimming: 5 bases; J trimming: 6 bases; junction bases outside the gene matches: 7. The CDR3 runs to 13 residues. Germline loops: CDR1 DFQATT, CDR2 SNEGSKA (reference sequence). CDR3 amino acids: CSALTGGVNGYTF. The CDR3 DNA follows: TGCAGTGCTCTTACAGGGGGCGTAAATGGCTACACCTTC.

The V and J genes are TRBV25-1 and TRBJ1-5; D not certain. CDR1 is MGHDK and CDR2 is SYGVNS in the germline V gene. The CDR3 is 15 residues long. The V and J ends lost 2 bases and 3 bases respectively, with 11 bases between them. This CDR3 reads CASSELEGDNQPQHF. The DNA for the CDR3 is TGTGCCAGCAGTGAACTCGAGGGAGACAATCAGCCCCAGCATTTT.

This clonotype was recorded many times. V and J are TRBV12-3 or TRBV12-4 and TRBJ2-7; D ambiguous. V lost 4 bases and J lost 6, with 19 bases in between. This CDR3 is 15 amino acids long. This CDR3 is CASSSLTPNRAEQYF. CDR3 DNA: TGTGCCAGCAGTTCCCTGACCCCAAACCGGGCCGAGCAGTACTTC.

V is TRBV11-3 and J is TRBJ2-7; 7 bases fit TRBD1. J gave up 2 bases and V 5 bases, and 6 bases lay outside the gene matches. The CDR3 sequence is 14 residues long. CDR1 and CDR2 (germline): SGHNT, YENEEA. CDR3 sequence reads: CASSQGVGTYEQYF. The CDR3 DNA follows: TGTGCCAGCAGCCAGGGGGTCGGCACCTACGAGCAGTACTTC.

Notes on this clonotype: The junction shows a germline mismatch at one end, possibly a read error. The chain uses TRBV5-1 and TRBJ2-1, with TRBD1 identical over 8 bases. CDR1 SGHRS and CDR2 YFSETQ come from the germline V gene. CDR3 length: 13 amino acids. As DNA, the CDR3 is TGCGCCAGCAGCTCGACCGAGGGACAGGCGCCGGTCTTC. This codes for CASSSTEGQAPVF.

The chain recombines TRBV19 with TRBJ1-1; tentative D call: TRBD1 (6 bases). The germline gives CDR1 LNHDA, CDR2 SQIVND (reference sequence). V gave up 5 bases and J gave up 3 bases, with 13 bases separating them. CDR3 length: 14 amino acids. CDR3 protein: CASSSTGIYTEAFF. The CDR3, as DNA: TGTGCCAGTAGTTCTACAGGGATTTACACTGAAGCTTTCTTT.

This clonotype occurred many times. CDR3 DNA: TGCAGTGCCCCTCGAAATCAGGGGATCTCCTACAATGAGCAGTTCTTC. Translating it yields CSAPRNQGISYNEQFF. This chain joins TRBV20-1 and TRBJ2-1, with a weak D call TRBD1 (6 bases). Germline CDR1 DFQATT, CDR2 SNEGSKA (reference sequence). The CDR3 consists of 16 residues. Between the trimmed V and J ends, which lost 6 bases and 0 bases, there was a span of 18 bases.

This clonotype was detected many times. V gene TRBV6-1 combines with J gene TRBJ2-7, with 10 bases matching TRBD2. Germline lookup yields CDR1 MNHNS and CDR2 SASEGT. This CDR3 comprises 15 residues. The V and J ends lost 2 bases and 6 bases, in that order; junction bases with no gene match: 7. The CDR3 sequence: CASSETSGVLFEQYF. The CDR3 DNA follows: TGTGCCAGCAGTGAAACTAGCGGGGTCTTGTTCGAGCAGTACTTC.

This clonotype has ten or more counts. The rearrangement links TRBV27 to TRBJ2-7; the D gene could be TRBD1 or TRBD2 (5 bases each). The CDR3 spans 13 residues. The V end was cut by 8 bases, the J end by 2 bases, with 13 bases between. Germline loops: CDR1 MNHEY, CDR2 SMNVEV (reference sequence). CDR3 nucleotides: TGTGCCAGCGTTGGGACGGTCCCCTACGAGCAGTACTTC. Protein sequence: CASVGTVPYEQYF.

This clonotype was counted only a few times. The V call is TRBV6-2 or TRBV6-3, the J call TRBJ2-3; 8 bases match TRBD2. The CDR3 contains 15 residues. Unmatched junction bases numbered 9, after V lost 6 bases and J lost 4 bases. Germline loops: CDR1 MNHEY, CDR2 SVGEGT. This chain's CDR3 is CASSQPAGGADTQYF. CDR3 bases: TGTGCCAGCAGCCAGCCCGCGGGAGGAGCAGATACGCAGTATTTT.

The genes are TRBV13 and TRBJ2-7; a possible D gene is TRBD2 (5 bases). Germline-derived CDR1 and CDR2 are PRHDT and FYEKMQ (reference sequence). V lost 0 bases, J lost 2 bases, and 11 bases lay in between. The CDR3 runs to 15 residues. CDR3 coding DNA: TGTGCCAGCAGCTTAGGCGGGCGGGCTACCTACGAGCAGTACTTC. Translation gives CASSLGGRATYEQYF.

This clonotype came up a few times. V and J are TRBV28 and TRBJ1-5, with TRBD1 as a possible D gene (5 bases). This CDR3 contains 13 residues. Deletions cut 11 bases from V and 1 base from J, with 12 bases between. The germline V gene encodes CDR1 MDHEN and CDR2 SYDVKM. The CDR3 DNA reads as TGTGCCGGGTGCGGGGGGAGCAATCAGCCCCAGCATTTT. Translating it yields CAGCGGSNQPQHF.

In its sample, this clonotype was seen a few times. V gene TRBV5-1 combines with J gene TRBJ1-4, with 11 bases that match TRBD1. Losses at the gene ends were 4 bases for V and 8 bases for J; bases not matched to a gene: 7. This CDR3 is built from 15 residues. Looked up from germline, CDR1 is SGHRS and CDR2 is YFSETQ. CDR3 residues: CASSPRTGGREKLFF. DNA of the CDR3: TGCGCCAGCAGCCCCCGGACAGGGGGCCGCGAAAAACTGTTTTTT.

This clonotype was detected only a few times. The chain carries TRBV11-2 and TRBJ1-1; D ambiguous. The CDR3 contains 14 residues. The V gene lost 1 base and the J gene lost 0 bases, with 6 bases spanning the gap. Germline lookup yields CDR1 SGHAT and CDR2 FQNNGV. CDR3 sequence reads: CASSLVELNTEAFF. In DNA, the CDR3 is TGTGCCAGCAGCTTAGTAGAATTGAACACTGAAGCTTTCTTT.

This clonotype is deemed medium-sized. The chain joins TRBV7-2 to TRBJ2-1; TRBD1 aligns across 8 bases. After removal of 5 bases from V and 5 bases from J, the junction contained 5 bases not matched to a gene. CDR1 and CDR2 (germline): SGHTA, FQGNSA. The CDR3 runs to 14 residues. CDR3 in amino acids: CASSADRADNEQFF. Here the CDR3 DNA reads TGTGCCAGCAGCGCGGACAGGGCCGACAATGAGCAGTTCTTC.

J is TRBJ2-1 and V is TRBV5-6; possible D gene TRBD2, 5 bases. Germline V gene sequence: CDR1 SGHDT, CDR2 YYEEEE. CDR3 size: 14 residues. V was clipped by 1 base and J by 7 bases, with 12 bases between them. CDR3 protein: CASSLYLALNEQFF. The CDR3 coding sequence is TGTGCCAGCAGCTTGTACCTAGCCCTAAATGAGCAGTTCTTC. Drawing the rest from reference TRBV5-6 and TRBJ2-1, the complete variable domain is DAGVTQSPTHLIKTRGQQVTLRCSPKSGHDTVSWYQQALGQGPQFIFQYYEEEERQRGNFPDRFSGHQFPNYSSELNVNALLLGDSALYLCASSLYLALNEQFFGPGTRLTVL.

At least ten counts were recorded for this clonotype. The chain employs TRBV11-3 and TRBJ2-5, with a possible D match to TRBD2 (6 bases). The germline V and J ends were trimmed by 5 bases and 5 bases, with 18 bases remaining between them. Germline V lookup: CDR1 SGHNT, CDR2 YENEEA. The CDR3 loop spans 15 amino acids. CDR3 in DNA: TGTGCCAGCAGCCGACCCGGACGGGCGGGGGAGACCCAGTACTTC. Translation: CASSRPGRAGETQYF.